This T cell receptor (beta chain) was retrieved from a study of T cell responses to AZD1222 COVID-19 vaccine. Study-level findings and limits: The donor group comprised mostly white British people and more females; the analysis possibly underestimated clonal diversity. When two AZD1222 doses had been given, Spike-specific TCR breadth and depth rose. Reportedly, nearly half the spike-specific TCRs target unmutated variant regions.

The method was immunoSEQ multiplex PCR; TCRdb's version includes in-frame clones alone and lacks a portion of them. The data contain more than 100,000 clones, approximately 84% of them seen just once; the ten biggest clones take up 7.7%. Note on this clone: The antigen remains undetermined.

Looked up from germline, CDR1 is SGHRS and CDR2 is YFSETQ. The CDR3 contains 13 residues. Trimming cost V 5 bases and J 6 bases; bases outside gene matches: 3. The sample consisted of peripheral blood, taken on day 0 of AZD1222 vaccination. V and J are TRBV5-1 and TRBJ1-5; 9 nucleotides match TRBD1. The TCR was taken from an adult in good health. The CDR3 sequence: CASRQGAGQPQHF. The CDR3 coding sequence is TGCGCCAGCAGACAGGGGGCAGGTCAGCCCCAGCATTTT.